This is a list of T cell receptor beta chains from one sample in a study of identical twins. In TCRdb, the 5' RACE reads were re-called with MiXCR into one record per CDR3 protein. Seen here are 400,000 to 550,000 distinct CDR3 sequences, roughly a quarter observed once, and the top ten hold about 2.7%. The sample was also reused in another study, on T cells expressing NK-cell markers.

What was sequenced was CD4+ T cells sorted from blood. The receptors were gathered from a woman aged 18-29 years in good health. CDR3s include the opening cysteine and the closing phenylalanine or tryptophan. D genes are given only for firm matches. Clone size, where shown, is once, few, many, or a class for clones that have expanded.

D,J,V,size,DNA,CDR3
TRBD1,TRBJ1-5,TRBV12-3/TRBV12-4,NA,TGTGCCAGCAGAACAGACAGGGGTCGTCAGCCCCAGCATTTT,CASRTDRGRQPQHF
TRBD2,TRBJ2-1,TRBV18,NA,TGTGCCAGCTCACCCCTAGCGGGAGGTGGTGATGAGCAGTTCTTC,CASSPLAGGGDEQFF
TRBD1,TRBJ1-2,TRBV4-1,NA,TGCGCCAGCAGCCAACCAGGGGGGTATGGCTACACCTTC,CASSQPGGYGYTF
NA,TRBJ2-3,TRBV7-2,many,TGTGCCAGCAGCTTAGAGCGCACAGATACGCAGTATTTT,CASSLERTDTQYF
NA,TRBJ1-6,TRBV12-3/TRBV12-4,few,TGTGCCAACAGTTTAGGGGGTAATTCACCCCTCCACTTT,CANSLGGNSPLHF
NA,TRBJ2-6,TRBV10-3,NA,TGTGCCATCAGTGAGGGTAGTAAGGTCCTGACTTTC,CAISEGSKVLTF
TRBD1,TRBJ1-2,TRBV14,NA,TGTGCCAGCAGTGAACAGGGGTTCTATGGCTACACCTTC,CASSEQGFYGYTF
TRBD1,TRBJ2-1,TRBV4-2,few,TGTGCCAGCAGCCTCTCCGGGACAGGGAGAGGGTCATCCTACAATGAGCAGTTCTTC,CASSLSGTGRGSSYNEQFF
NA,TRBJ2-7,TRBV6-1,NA,TGTGCCAGCAGAGAAAACCGGGACGCCGAGCAGTACTTC,CASRENRDAEQYF
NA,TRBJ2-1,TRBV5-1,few,TGCGCCAGCAGCTTGGACCCCCTACAGGGCTTTAGCTCCTACAATGAGCAGTTCTTC,CASSLDPLQGFSSYNEQFF
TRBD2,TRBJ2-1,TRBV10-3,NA,TGTGCCATCAGCCAGACTAGCGGGGGGCATAATGAGCAGTTCTTC,CAISQTSGGHNEQFF
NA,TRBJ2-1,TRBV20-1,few,TGCAGTGCTAGGTGGGGAGGTTCCTACAATGAGCAGTTCTTC,CSARWGGSYNEQFF
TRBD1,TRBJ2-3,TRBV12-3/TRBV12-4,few,TGTGCCAGCAGTGGCAGGGGGAGTGGAGATACGCAGTATTTT,CASSGRGSGDTQYF
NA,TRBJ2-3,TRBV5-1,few,TGCGCCAGCAGCGTCCCAACCGATACGCAGTATTTT,CASSVPTDTQYF
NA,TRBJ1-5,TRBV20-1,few,TGCAGTGCGGGCAGGACAGCTAATCAGCCCCAGCATTTT,CSAGRTANQPQHF
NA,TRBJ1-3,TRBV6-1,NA,TGTGCCAGCAGCCCCTCCAGGGGACCAAGCTCTGGAAACACCATATATTTT,CASSPSRGPSSGNTIYF
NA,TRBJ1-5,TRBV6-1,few,TGTGCCAGCACCTATTCAGGGGTATCTGATCAGCCCCAGCATTTT,CASTYSGVSDQPQHF
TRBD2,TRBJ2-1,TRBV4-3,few,TGCGCCAGCAGCCAAGCCGGGACTAGCGGGAGTAGGCATGAGCAGTTCTTC,CASSQAGTSGSRHEQFF
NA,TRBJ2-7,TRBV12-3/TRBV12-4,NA,TGTGCCAGCAGCTCCTTTAGGACGGCGACCTACGAGCAGTACTTC,CASSSFRTATYEQYF
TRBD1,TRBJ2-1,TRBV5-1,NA,TGCGCCAGCAGCCAGAGGGACAGGGCGGATGAGCAGTTCTTC,CASSQRDRADEQFF
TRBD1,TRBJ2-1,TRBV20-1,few,TGCAGTGCTATGGGACAGGTCGCCAATGAGCAGTTCTTC,CSAMGQVANEQFF
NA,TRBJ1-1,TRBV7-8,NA,TGTGCCAGCAGCTTTTCGGCTCCGAACACTGAAGCTTTCTTT,CASSFSAPNTEAFF
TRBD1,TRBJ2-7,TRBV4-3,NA,TGCGCCAGCAGCCAACGGGGTAGCACAGGGGGAGAGTGGCAGTACTTC,CASSQRGSTGGEWQYF
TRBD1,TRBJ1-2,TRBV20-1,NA,TGCAGTGCCCCGGTGTCAGGGGGCGGCTACACCTTC,CSAPVSGGGYTF
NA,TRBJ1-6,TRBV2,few,TGTGCCAGCAGTGAAGATCGGGGGCTAGGTTCACCCCTCCACTTT,CASSEDRGLGSPLHF
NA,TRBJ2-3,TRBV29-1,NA,TGCAGCGTTGAGGGCGGGGCAACAGGGGATACGCAGTATTTT,CSVEGGATGDTQYF
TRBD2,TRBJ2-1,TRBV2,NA,TGTGCCACCATGGGACTAGCGCCCTACAATGAGCAGTTCTTC,CATMGLAPYNEQFF
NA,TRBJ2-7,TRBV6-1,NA,TGTGCCAGCAGTAAGGGACGGAACTACGAGCAGTACTTC,CASSKGRNYEQYF
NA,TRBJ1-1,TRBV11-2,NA,TGTGCCAGCAGCTTAGAACATACGAACACTGAAGCTTTCTTT,CASSLEHTNTEAFF